The source of this TCR beta chain is a study of blood T cell repertoires in COVID-19. Using immunoSEQ multiplex PCR, the repertoire was profiled, and TCRdb retains in-frame clones only, with some absent. The data contain around 290,000 clones, around 86% of them singletons. Germline trimming cut 5 bases from V and 4 bases from J; bases unmatched to any gene: 11. The CDR3 loop spans 16 amino acids. The germline V gene has CDR1 LNHDA and CDR2 SQIVND (reference sequence). The origin of this receptor is a woman between 18 and 30 years old who had recovered from COVID-19. This chain joins TRBV19 and TRBJ2-3; TRBD1 matches 8 bases. Sequenced input: PBMCs or T cells enriched from blood (not recorded which). CDR3 sequence (DNA): TGTGCCAGTAGTCGGATGACAGGGGACGGCGCAGATACGCAGTATTTT. Its translation is CASSRMTGDGADTQYF.